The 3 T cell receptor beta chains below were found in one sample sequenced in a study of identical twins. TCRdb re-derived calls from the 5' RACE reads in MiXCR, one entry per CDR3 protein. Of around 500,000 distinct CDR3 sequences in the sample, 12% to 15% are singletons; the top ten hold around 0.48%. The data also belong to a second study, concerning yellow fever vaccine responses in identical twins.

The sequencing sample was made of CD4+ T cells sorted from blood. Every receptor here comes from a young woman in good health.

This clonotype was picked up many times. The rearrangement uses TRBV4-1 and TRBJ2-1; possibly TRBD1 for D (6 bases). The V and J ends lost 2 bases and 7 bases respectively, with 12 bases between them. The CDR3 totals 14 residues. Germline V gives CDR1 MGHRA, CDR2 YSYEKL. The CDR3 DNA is TGCGCCAGCAGCCAATGGACAGCGTCTAATGAGCAGTTCTTC. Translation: CASSQWTASNEQFF.

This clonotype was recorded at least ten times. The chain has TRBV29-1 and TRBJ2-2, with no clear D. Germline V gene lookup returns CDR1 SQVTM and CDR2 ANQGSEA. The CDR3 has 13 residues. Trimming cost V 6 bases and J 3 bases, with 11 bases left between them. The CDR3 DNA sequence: TGCAGCGTGCCCCACAGCTACACCGGGGAGCTGTTTTTT. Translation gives CSVPHSYTGELFF.

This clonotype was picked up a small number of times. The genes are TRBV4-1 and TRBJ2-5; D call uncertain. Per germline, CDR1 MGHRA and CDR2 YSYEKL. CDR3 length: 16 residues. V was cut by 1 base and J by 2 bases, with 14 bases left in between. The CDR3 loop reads CASSQGTKGSQETQYF. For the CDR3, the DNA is TGCGCCAGCAGCCAAGGAACCAAAGGGTCTCAAGAGACCCAGTACTTC.